This T cell receptor beta chain was captured by sequencing in a study of cytomegalovirus exposure and HLA in healthy donors. Use of 60 Vbeta and 13 Jbeta primers characterized the PCR. TCRdb keeps only in-frame clones here, not all; method: immunoSEQ multiplex PCR. The sample lists 100,000 to 120,000 clones, around 68% occurring once. Study-level findings and limits: TCR beta chains numbering more than 150 were designated cytomegalovirus-associated.

On this clone: What it binds is not known.

CDR1 is MNHNS, CDR2 SASEGT, per germline. CDR3 length: 14 amino acids. Sequenced: PBMCs. The clonotype was recovered from a woman in her thirties or forties in good health and CMV-seropositive. The rearrangement uses TRBV6-1 and TRBJ2-5, with 8 bases fitting TRBD1. TRBJ2-7 matches the DNA end more closely, so the J call is doubtful. CDR3 loop: CATNRDRTSYEQYF. The CDR3 coding sequence is TGTGCCACCAACCGGGACAGGACCTCCTACGAGCAGTACTTC.